The source of this T cell receptor (beta chain) is a study of cytomegalovirus exposure and HLA in healthy donors. This CDR3 contains 14 residues. The ends were cut back, 3 bases at V and 4 bases at J, with 7 bases in the middle. Germline V gene sequence: CDR1 MNHNS, CDR2 SASEGT. The method was immunoSEQ multiplex PCR; TCRdb's version includes in-frame clones alone and lacks a portion of them. The sample has 150,000 to 200,000 clones; 85% are singletons. V is TRBV6-1 and J is TRBJ1-6; D is possibly TRBD1 (5 bases). This clonotype was sampled from a man aged 18 to 35 in good health and CMV-seropositive. Sequencing was carried out using PBMCs. CDR3 sequence (DNA): TGTGCCAGCAGTGACAGGGTATATAATTCACCCCTCCACTTT. Translating it yields CASSDRVYNSPLHF.